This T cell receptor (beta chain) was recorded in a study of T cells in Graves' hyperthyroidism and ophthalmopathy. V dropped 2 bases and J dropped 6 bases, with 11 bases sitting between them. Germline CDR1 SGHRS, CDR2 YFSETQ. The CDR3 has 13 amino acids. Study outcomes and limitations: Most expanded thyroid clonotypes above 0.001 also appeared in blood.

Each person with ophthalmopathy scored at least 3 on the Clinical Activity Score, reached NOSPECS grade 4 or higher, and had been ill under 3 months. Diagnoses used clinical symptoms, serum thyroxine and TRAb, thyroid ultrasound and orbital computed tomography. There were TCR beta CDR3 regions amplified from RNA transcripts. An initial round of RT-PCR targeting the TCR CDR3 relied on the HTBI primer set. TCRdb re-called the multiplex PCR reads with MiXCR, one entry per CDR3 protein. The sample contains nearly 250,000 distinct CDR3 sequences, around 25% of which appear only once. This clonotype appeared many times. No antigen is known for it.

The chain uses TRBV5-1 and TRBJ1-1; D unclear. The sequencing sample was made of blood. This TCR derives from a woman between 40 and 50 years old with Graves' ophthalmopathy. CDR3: CASSFSGPSEAFF. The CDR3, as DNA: TGCGCCAGCAGCTTTTCTGGCCCTTCTGAAGCTTTCTTT.